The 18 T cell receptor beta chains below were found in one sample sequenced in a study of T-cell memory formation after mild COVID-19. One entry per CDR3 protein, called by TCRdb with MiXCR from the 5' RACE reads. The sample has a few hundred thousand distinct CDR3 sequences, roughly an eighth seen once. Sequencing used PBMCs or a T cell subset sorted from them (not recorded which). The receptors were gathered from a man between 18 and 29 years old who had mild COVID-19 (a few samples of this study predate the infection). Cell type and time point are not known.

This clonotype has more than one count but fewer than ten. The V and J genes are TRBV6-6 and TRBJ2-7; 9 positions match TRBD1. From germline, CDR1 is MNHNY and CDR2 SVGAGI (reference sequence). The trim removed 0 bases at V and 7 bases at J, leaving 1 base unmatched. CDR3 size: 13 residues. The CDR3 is CASSYSTGGEQYV. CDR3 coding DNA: TGTGCCAGCAGTTACTCGACAGGGGGGGAGCAGTACGTC.

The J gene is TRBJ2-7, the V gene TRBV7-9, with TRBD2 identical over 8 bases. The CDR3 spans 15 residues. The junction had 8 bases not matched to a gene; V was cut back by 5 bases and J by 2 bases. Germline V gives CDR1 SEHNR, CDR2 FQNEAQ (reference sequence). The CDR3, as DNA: TGTGCCAGCAGCGGACAACTAGCGGCTACCTACGAGCAGTACTTC. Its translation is CASSGQLAATYEQYF.

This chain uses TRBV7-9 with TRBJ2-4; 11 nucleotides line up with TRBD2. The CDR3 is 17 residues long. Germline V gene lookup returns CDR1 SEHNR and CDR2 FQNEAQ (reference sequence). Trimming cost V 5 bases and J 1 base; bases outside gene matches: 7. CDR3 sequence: CASSPHPSGGAKNIQYF. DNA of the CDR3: TGTGCCAGCAGCCCCCATCCTAGCGGGGGGGCCAAAAACATTCAGTACTTC.

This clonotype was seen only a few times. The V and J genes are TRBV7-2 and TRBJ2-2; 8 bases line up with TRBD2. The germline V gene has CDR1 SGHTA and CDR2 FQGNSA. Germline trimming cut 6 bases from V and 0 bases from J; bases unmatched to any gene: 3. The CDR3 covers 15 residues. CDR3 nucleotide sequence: TGTGCCAGCAGGGCAGCGGGGGCGAACACCGGGGAGCTGTTTTTT. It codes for CASRAAGANTGELFF. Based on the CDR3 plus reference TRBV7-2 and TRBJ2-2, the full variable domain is GAGVSQSPSNKVTEKGKDVELRCDPISGHTALYWYRQSLGQGLEFLIYFQGNSAPDKSGLPSDRFSAERTGGSVSTLTIQRTQQEDSAVYLCASRAAGANTGELFFGEGSRLTVL.

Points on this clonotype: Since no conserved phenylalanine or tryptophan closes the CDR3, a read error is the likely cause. The CDR3 DNA reads TGTGCCAGCGACCGCGGGGTGGAGACCCAGTACCTC. Translation gives CASDRGVETQYL. This sequence joins TRBV7-2 and TRBJ2-5; the D gene is possibly TRBD2 (6 bases). The CDR3 totals 12 residues. Trimming cost V 8 bases and J 5 bases, with 12 bases left between them. Per the germline V gene, CDR1 is SGHTA and CDR2 is FQGNSA.

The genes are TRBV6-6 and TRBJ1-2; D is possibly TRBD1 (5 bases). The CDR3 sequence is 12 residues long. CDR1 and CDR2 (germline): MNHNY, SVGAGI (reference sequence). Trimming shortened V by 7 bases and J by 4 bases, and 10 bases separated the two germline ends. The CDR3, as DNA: TGTGCCAGCAACCGGGGGAGCTATGGCTACACCTTC. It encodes CASNRGSYGYTF.

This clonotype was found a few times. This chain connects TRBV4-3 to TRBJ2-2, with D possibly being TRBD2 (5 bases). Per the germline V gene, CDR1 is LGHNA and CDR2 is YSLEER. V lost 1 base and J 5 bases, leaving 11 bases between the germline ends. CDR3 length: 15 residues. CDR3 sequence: CASSQAGPGTGELFF. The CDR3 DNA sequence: TGCGCCAGCAGCCAAGCTGGTCCGGGGACCGGGGAGCTGTTTTTT.

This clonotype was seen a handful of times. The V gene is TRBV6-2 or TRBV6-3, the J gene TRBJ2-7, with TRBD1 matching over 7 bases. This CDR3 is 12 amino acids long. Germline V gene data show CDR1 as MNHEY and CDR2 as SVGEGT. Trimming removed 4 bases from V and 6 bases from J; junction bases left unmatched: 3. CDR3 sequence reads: CASSSTGIEQYF. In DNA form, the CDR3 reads TGTGCCAGCAGTTCGACAGGGATCGAGCAGTACTTC.

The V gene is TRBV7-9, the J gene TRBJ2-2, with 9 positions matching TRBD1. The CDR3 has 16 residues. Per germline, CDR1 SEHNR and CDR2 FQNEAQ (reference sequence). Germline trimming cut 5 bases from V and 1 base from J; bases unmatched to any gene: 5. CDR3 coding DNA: TGTGCCAGCAGCCAAAACAGGGGGCAGAACACCGGGGAGCTGTTTTTT. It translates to CASSQNRGQNTGELFF.

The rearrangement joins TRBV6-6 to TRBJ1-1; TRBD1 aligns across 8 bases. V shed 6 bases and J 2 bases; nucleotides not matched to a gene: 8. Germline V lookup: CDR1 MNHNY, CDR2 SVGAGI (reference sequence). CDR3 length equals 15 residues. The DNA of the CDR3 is TGTGCCAGCAGCCGGACAGGGACCGGAAACACTGAAGCTTTCTTT. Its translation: CASSRTGTGNTEAFF.

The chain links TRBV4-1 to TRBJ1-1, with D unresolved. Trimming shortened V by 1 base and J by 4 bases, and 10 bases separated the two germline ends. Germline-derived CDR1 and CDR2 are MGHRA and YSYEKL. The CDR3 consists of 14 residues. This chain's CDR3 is CASSQVFSPTEAFF. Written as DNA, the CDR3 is TGCGCCAGCAGCCAAGTTTTTTCACCCACTGAAGCTTTCTTT.

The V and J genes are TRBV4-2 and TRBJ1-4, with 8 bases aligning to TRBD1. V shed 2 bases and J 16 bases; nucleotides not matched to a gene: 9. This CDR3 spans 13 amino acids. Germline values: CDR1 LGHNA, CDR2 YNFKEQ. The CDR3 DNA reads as TGTGCCAGCAGCCAAAAGACAGGGGAGAGTGAGTTTTTT. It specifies CASSQKTGESEFF.

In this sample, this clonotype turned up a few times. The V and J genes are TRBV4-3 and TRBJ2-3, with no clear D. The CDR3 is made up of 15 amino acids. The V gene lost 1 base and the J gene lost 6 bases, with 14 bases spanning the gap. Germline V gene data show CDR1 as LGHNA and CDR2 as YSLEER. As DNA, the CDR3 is TGCGCCAGCAGCCAAGGTTGGGAATTCGAGGATACGCAGTATTTT. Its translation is CASSQGWEFEDTQYF.

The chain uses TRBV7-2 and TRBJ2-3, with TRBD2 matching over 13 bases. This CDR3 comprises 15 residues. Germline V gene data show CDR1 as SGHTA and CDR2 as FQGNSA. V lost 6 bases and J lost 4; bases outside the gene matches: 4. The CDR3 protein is CASRPGLAGADTQYF. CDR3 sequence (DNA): TGTGCCAGCAGACCTGGACTAGCGGGAGCAGATACGCAGTATTTT.

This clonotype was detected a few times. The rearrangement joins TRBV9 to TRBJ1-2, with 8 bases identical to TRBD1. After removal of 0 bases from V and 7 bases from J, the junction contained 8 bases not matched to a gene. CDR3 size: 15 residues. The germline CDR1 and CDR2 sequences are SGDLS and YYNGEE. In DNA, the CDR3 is TGTGCCAGCAGCGTAGACTTCCAGGGGGCGAGTGGCTACACCTTC. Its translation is CASSVDFQGASGYTF.

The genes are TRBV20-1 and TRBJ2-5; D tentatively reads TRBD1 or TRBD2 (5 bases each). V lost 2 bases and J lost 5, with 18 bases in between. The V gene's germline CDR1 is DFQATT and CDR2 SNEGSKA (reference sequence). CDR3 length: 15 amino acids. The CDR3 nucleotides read TGCAGTGCTAGATCACACCGGGGCTCGGGGGAGACCCAGTACTTC. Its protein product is CSARSHRGSGETQYF.

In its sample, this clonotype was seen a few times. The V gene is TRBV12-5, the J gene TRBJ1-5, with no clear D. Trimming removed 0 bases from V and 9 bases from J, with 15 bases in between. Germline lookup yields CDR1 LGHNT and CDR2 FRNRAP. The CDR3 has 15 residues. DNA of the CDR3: TGTGCTAGTGGTTTGGTACCCCCCAGGAAGGCGCCCCAGCATTTT. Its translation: CASGLVPPRKAPQHF.

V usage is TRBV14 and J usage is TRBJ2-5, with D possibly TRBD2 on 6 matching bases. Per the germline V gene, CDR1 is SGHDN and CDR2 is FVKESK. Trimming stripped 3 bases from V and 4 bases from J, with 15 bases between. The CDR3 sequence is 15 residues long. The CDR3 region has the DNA TGTGCCAGCAGCCACAGCGGCGGGAACAGAGAGACCCAGTACTTC. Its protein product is CASSHSGGNRETQYF. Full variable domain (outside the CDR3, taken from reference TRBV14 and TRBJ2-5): EAGVTQFPSHSVIEKGQTVTLRCDPISGHDNLYWYRRVMGKEIKFLLHFVKESKQDESGMPNNRFLAERTGGTYSTLKVQPAELEDSGVYFCASSHSGGNRETQYFGPGTRLLVL.